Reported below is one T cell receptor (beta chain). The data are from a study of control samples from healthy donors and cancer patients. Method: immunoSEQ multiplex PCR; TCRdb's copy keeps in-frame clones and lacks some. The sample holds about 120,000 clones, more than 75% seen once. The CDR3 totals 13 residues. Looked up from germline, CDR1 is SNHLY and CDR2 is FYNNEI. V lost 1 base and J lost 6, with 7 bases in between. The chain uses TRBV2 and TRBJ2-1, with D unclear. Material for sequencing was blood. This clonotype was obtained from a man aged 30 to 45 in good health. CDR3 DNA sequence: TGTGCCAGCAGTGAAGAGGGAAGCAATGAGCAGTTCTTC. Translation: CASSEEGSNEQFF.